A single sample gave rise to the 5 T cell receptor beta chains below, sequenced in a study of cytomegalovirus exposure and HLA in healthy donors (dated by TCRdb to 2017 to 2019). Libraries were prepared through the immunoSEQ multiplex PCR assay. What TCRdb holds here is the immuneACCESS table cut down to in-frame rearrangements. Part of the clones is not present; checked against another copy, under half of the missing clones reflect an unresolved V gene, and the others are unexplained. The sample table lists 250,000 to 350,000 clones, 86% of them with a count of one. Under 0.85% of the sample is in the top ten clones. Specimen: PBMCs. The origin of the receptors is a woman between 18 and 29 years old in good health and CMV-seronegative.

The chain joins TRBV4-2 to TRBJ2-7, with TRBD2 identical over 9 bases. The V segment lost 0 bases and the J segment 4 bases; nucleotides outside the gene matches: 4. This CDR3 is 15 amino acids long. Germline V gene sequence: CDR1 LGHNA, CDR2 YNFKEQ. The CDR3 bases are TGTGCCAGCAGCCAAGAAATGACTAGCGGATACGAGCAGTACTTC. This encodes CASSQEMTSGYEQYF.

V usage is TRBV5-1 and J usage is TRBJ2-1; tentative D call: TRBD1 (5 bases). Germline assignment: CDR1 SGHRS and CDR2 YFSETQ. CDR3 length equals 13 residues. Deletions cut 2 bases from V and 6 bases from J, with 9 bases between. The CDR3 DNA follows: TGCGCCAGCAGCTTACAGGACCTCAATGAGCAGTTCTTC. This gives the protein CASSLQDLNEQFF.

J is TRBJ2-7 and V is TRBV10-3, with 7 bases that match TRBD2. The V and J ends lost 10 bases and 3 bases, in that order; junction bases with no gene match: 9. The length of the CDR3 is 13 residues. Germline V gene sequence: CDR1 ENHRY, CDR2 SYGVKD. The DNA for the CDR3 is TGTGCCACCAGCGGGGAAGAATTCTACGAGCAGTACTTC. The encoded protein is CATSGEEFYEQYF.

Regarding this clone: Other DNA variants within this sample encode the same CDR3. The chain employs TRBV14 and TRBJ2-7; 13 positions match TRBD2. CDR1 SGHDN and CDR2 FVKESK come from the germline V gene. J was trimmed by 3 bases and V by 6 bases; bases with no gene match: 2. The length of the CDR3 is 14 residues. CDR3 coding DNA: TGTGCCAGCAGTCGGACTAGCGGGAGCTACGAGCAGTACTTC. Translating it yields CASSRTSGSYEQYF. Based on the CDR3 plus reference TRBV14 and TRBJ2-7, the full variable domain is EAGVTQFPSHSVIEKGQTVTLRCDPISGHDNLYWYRRVMGKEIKFLLHFVKESKQDESGMPNNRFLAERTGGTYSTLKVQPAELEDSGVYFCASSRTSGSYEQYFGPGTRLTVT.

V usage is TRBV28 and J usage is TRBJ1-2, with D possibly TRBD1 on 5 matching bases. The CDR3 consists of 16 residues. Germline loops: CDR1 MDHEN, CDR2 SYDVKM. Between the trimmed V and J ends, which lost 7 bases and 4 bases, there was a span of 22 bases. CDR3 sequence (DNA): TGTGCCAGCATATCATCCAGACAGTCCTATCCCTATGGCTACACCTTC. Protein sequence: CASISSRQSYPYGYTF.